This TCR beta chain was identified during a study of beta chain features in type 1 diabetes. Study outcomes and limitations: TCRB CDR3 length was moderately but significantly reduced in all four CD4+ subsets of Type 1 diabetes patients. In cDNA sequencing, cells with high TCR expression could be over-represented. Patients showed naive, central memory and Treg TCRB repertoires that appeared more similar than those of healthy donors.

The germline V gene has CDR1 SGHTA and CDR2 FQGNSA. The CDR3 has 17 amino acids. Trimming removed 1 base from V and 6 bases from J; junction bases left unmatched: 12. Concerning this clone: Its antigen is as yet unknown.

CD4+ naive, central memory, regulatory and stem cell-like memory subsets were isolated by sorting on CD45RO/CCR7/CD25/CD127/CD95/CD27. Sorted populations all had greater than 95% purity. Expressed TCRB transcripts were sequenced because the entire RNA isolate underwent reverse transcription. Clones were read by immunoSEQ multiplex PCR, and TCRdb kept only the in-frame ones, dropping some. This table holds tens of thousands of clones, around 49% found once. The TCR originated in a young man with type 1 diabetes. The V gene is TRBV7-2, the J gene TRBJ2-7; 10 bases match TRBD2. Sequencing was carried out using central memory CD4+ T cells from blood. Written as DNA, the CDR3 is TGTGCCAGCAGCTTAGTAGAAGCTAGCGGGAGAAGGGGCGAGCAGTACTTC. Amino acids: CASSLVEASGRRGEQYF.